The present TCR beta chain was sequenced within a study of blood T cells in healthy people across ages. Study conclusions and caveats: Researchers deemed the diversity estimates from one million T cells underestimates.

A second PCR, run for about 7 to 11 cycles, used a sample-barcoded 5' primer plus a J-beta primer mix. Tagging of each cDNA molecule was performed by a template-switch adaptor with 12 random nucleotides. TCRdb re-derived calls from the 5' RACE reads in MiXCR, one entry per CDR3 protein. There are 800,000 to 950,000 distinct CDR3 sequences in the sample; 25% to 30% occur only once, and roughly a tenth lies in the top ten. The germline V gene has CDR1 MDHEN and CDR2 SYDVKM. The CDR3 has 14 amino acids. This clonotype was seen only a few times. Antigen unknown. These data were also filed under a second study, of T cells of mothers and their children. Per that study: RNA extracted was entirely used for cDNA synthesis, roughly 1.4 ug per 15 ul.

The V and J genes are TRBV28 and TRBJ2-4; unclear D gene. The J call could be wrong; TRBJ2-7 is a better fit for the DNA end. The source material was blood. The receptor's source is a woman aged 40 to 50 in good health. The CDR3 nucleotides are TGTGCCAGCAGGTCCCCTTTGGGCGGCTACGAGCAGTACTTC. Translating it yields CASRSPLGGYEQYF.